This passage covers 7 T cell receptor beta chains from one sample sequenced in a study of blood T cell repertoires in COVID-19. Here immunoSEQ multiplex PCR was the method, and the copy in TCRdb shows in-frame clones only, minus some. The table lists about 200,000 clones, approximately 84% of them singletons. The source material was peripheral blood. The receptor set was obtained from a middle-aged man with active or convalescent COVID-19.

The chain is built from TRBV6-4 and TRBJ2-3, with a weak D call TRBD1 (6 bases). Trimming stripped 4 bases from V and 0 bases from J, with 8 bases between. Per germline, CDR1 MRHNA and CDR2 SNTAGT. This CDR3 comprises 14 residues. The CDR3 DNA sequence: TGTGCCAGCAGTGTGGGGGCGAGCACAGATACGCAGTATTTT. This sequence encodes CASSVGASTDTQYF.

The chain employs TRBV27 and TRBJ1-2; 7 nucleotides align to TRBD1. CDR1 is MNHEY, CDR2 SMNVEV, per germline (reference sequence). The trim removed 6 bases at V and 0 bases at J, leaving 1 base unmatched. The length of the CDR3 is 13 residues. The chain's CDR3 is CASRGTANYGYTF. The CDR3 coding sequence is TGTGCCAGCAGGGGGACAGCTAACTATGGCTACACCTTC.

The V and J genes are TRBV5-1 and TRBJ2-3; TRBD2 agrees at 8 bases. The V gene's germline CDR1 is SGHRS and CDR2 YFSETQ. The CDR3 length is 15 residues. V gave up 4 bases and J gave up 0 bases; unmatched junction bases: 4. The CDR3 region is CASSNSGASTDTQYF. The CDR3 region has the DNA TGCGCCAGCAGCAATAGCGGGGCTAGCACAGATACGCAGTATTTT.

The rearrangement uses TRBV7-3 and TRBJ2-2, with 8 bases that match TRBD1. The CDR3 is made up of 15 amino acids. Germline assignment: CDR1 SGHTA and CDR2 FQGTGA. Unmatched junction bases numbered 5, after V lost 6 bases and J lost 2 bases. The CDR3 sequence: CASSRDRTNTGELFF. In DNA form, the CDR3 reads TGTGCCAGCAGTCGGGACAGGACAAACACCGGGGAGCTGTTTTTT.

The CDR3 nucleotides are TGCAGCGCCGAGGGAGGGGACTCCTACGAGCAGTACTTC. Amino acids: CSAEGGDSYEQYF. The chain carries TRBV29-1 and TRBJ2-7; TRBD2 matches at 7 bases. The CDR3 extends over 13 amino acids. Germline trimming cut 7 bases from V and 0 bases from J; bases unmatched to any gene: 6. Germline values: CDR1 SQVTM, CDR2 ANQGSEA.

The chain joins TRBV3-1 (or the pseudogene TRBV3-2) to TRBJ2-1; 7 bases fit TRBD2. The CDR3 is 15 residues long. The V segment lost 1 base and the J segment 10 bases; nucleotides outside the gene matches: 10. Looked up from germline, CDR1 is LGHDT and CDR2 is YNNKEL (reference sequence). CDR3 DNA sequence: TGTGCCAGCAGCCAAGCGGCTAGCGGAGGAGGGGAGCAGTTCTTC. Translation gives CASSQAASGGGEQFF.

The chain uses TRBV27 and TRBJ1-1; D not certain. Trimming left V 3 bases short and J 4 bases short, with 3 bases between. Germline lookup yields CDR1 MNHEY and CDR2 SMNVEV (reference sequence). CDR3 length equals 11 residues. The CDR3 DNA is TGTGCCAGCAGTTTGAGCACTGAAGCTTTCTTT. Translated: CASSLSTEAFF.